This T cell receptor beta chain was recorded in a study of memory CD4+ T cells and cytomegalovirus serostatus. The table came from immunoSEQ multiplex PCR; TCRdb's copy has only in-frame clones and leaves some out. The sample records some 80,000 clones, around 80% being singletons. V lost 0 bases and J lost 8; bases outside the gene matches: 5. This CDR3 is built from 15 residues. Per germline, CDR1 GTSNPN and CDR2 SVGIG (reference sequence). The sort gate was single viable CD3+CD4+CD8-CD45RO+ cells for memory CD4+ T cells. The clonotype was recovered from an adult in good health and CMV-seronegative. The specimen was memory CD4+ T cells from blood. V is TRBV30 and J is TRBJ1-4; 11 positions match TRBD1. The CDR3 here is CAWSVGTGGREKLFF. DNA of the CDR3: TGTGCCTGGAGTGTTGGGACAGGGGGACGGGAAAAACTGTTTTTT.